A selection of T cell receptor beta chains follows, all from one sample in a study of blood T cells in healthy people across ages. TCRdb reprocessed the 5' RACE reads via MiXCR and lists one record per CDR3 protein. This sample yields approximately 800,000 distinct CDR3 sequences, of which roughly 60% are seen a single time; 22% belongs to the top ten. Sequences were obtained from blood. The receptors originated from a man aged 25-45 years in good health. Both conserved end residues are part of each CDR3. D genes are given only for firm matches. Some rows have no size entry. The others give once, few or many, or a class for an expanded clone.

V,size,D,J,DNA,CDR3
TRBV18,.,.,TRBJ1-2,TGTGCCAGCTCACCCATCTGGGGCGTTGAAGGCTACACCTTC,CASSPIWGVEGYTF
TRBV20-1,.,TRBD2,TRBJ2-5,TGCAGTGCTAGTCAGCCTAGCGGGACGACAAACTACCAAGAGACCCAGTACTTC,CSASQPSGTTNYQETQYF
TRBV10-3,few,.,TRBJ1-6,TGTGCCATCAGCAGCGAGTATAATTCACCCCTCCACTTT,CAISSEYNSPLHF
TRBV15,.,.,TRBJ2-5,TGTGCCACCAGCAGAGATCTCGGGGCAGGAGAGACCCAGTACTTC,CATSRDLGAGETQYF
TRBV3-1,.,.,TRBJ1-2,TGTGCCAGCAGCCAAGGGGAGTTTGGCTACACCTTC,CASSQGEFGYTF
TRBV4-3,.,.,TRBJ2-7,TGCGCCAGCGGCAAAGTTCTGGGAAGAGTACGCGAGCAGTACTTC,CASGKVLGRVREQYF
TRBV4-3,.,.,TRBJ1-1,TGCGCCAGCAGCCAAGTCGACGGTAGGGAAGCTTTCTTT,CASSQVDGREAFF
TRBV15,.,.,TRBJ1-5,TGTGCCACCAGCAGGGACCCTGGGGGTCAGCCCCAGCATTTT,CATSRDPGGQPQHF
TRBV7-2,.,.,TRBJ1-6,TGTGCCAGCAGCTTAGCCAGGAGCTCCTATAATTCACCCCTCCACTTT,CASSLARSSYNSPLHF
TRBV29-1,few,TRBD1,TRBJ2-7,TGCAGCGTTGACACAGGGGGCTACGAGCAGTACTTC,CSVDTGGYEQYF
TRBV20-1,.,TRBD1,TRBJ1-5,TGCAGTGCTAGGATCCCGGGACAGGGGCATCAGCCCCAGCATTTT,CSARIPGQGHQPQHF
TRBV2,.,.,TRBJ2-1,TGTGCCAGCAGCCTCCGACTAGATTATGAGCAGTTCTTC,CASSLRLDYEQFF
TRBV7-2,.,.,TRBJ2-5,TGTGCCAGCAGCTCCATACATACGGAGACCCAGTACTTC,CASSSIHTETQYF
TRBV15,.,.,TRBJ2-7,TGTGCCACCAGCAGATCCCCCGGGACGCCTGGAAACTCCTACGAGCAGTACTTC,CATSRSPGTPGNSYEQYF
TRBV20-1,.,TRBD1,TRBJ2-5,TGCAGTGCTGATACAGGGGACGCTCAAGAGACCCAGTACTTC,CSADTGDAQETQYF
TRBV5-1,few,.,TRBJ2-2,TGCGCCAGCACGGGGATGCACACCGGGGAGCTGTTTTTT,CASTGMHTGELFF
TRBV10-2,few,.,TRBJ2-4,TGCGCCAGCAGTGAACAGAGTAAAAACATTCAGTACTTC,CASSEQSKNIQYF
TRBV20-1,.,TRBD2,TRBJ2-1,TGCAGTGCTAGAGGGACTAGCGGATACAATGAGCAGTTCTTC,CSARGTSGYNEQFF
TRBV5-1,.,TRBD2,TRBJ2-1,TGCGCCAGCAGCTTGGATCCTAGCGGGGGGGCCCGGGTTGTGCAGTTCTTC,CASSLDPSGGARVVQFF
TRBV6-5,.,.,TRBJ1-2,TGTGCCAGCAGTTACGATGGGCAGGGAAATGGCTACACCTTC,CASSYDGQGNGYTF
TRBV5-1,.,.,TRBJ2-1,TGCGCCAGCAGCTCGGAGGGCGGGATACAATCCAATGAGCAGTTCTTC,CASSSEGGIQSNEQFF
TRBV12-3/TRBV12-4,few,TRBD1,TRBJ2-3,TGTGCCAGCAGTCGGGACAGGGCAGATACGCAGTATTTT,CASSRDRADTQYF
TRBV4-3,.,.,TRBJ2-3,TGCGCCAGCAGCCAATTGCCACTAGGCGGTTCGGATACGCAGTATTTT,CASSQLPLGGSDTQYF
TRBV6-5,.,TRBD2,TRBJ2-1,TGTGCCAGCAGTTCCGGGGGGTACTCCTACAATGAGCAGTTCTTC,CASSSGGYSYNEQFF
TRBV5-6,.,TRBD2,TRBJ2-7,TGTGCCAGCAGCTTGAAACTAGCGGGAGGGCTGGCCTACGAGCAGTACTTC,CASSLKLAGGLAYEQYF
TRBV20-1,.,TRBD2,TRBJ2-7,TGCAGTGCCCGGACTAGCGTCCCCTCCTACGAGCAGTACTTC,CSARTSVPSYEQYF
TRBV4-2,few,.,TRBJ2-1,TGTGCCAGCAGCCAAGCCCAGAGTCTGGGGGAGCAGTTCTTC,CASSQAQSLGEQFF
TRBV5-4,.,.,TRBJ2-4,TGTGCCAGCAGTCGCCAGGGTAGGGAGAACATTCAGTACTTC,CASSRQGRENIQYF
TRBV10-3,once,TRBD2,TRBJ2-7,TGCGCCACAGGTAGCGGGGGGGCTTACGAGCAGTACTTC,CATGSGGAYEQYF
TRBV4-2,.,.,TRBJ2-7,TGTGCCAGCAGCCAAGAATGGGGAGCCTACGAGCAGTACTTC,CASSQEWGAYEQYF
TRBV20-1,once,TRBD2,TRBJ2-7,TGCAGTGCTCAGCGGGGCTACGAGCAGTACTTC,CSAQRGYEQYF
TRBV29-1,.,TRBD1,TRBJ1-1,TGCAGCGTTGGGAGGGACAGCGAAGCTTTCTTT,CSVGRDSEAFF
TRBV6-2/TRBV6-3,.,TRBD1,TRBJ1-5,TGTGCCAGCAGTTCCCTGACAGGGTTCGGACAGCCCCAGCATTTT,CASSSLTGFGQPQHF
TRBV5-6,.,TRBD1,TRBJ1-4,TGTGCCAGCAGCTTGGGGAGGACAGGCGAAAAACTGTTTTTT,CASSLGRTGEKLFF
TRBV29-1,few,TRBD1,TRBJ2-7,TGCAGCGTTGAAGATCCTGACAGGGCCTACGAGCAGTACTTC,CSVEDPDRAYEQYF
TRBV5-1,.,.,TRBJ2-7,TGCGCCAGCAGCTTTGAGGTGGGACCTTCCTACGAGCAGTACTTC,CASSFEVGPSYEQYF
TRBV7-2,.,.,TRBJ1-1,TGTGCCAGCAGCAACGGGGGGAGCCCAGCTTTCTTT,CASSNGGSPAFF
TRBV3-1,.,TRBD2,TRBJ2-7,TGTGCCAGCAGCCCTTGGACGGGGCGGGGGGGCCGAGGTAAGGAGCAGTACTTC,CASSPWTGRGGRGKEQYF
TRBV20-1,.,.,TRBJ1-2,TGCAGTGCCGACCGAAGGGATGGCTACACCTTC,CSADRRDGYTF
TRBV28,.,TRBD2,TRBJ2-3,TGTGCCAGCAGTTTATTTTTGGGACTAGCGGGAGACTCGTCTGATACGCAGTATTTT,CASSLFLGLAGDSSDTQYF
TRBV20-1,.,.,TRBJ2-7,TGCAGTGCCAGGGCGGACTATTCCTACGAGCAGTACTTC,CSARADYSYEQYF
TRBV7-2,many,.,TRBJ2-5,TGTGCCAGCAGCCCGCGCCAATCAGCAGAGACCCAGTACTTC,CASSPRQSAETQYF
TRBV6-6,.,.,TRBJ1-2,TGTGCCAGCAGTTATCGGGGCGACTTGATTAACTATGGCTACACCTTC,CASSYRGDLINYGYTF
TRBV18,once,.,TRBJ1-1,TGTGCCAGCTCACCACGGGCCTACACTGAAGTTTTCTTT,CASSPRAYTEVFF
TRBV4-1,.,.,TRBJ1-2,TGCGCCAGCAGCCAAGATCGCGGGGGGTTCGGCTACACCTTC,CASSQDRGGFGYTF
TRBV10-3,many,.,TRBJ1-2,TGTGCCACATATCCCGGGAGTACTGGAGGCTACACCTTC,CATYPGSTGGYTF
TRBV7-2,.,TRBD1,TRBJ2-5,TGTGCCAGCAGCTGGAGGGACAGGGAAAAAGAGACCCAGTACTTC,CASSWRDREKETQYF
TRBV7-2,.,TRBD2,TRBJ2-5,TGTGCCAGCAGCCCTAGCTTTCTAGCGGGAGACCAGTACTTC,CASSPSFLAGDQYF
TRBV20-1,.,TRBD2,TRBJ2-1,TGCAGTGCTAGAGTTGGCGGGGGGGCCAAAGGTGAGCAGTTCTTC,CSARVGGGAKGEQFF